What follows describes a single T cell receptor (beta chain). This CDR3 comprises 16 residues. Trimming cost V 0 bases and J 4 bases, with 13 bases left between them. Germline assignment: CDR1 LGHNA and CDR2 YSLEER. The source of the sample is a study of blood T cell repertoires in COVID-19. Study as a whole: Samples representing acute and convalescent COVID-19 were sourced from the United States, Italy and Spain. From T cells, B-cell-depleted T cells, or PBMCs came the material, which was cDNA or gDNA.

Authors' methods: Amplification of reference gene primers provided the estimated nucleated cell counts. Using immunoSEQ multiplex PCR, the repertoire was profiled, and TCRdb retains in-frame clones only, with some absent. V, J and clone size were drawn from that table, and D and trimming were deduced from the DNA. The sample has about 390,000 clones, around nine tenths seen once. Grouping used clinical history reported by participants in a survey and questionnaire. The chain carries TRBV4-3 and TRBJ1-5, with unresolved D. The clonotype comes from a woman aged 45-65 years who had recovered from COVID-19. What was sequenced was PBMCs or T cells enriched from blood (not recorded which). DNA of the CDR3: TGCGCCAGCAGCCAAGATGCGGCAGCAATTAATCAGCCCCAGCATTTT. It is translated as CASSQDAAAINQPQHF.